The rows below give T cell receptor beta chains drawn from one sample of a study of T cell changes during pregnancy in multiple sclerosis. Sequencing was performed with immunoSEQ multiplex PCR; in TCRdb, only in-frame clones are kept and a portion is missing. The sample lists some 40,000 clones; around 93% were seen once. The specimen comprised CD4+ T cells from peripheral blood mononuclear cells, sampled after pregnancy. The receptors come from a female donor with multiple sclerosis, enrolled in a pregnancy study. Both conserved end residues are part of each CDR3. The D gene is left open where the match is weak. Clone size, where shown, is once, few, many, or a class for clones that have expanded.

cdr3_nt | cdr3_aa | v_call | d_call | clone_size | j_call
TGCGCCAGCAGCCAAGAATACTCCACCAATACGCAGTATTTT | CASSQEYSTNTQYF | TRBV4-1 | - | once | TRBJ2-3
TGTGCCAGCAGCTCGACGGCGGGGACTTTAGTATTTCGGTATTTT | CASSSTAGTLVFRYF | TRBV5-8 | - | - | TRBJ2-3
TGCGCCAGCAGCTTGGCGGTGAACTATGGCTACACCTTC | CASSLAVNYGYTF | TRBV5-1 | - | - | TRBJ1-2
TGTGCCAGTAGAACCACAGGGTTCAATCAGCCCCAGCATTTT | CASRTTGFNQPQHF | TRBV19 | - | - | TRBJ1-5
TGTGCCAGCAGTTACGGGACAGGGGTTACGGGTTCACCCCTCCACTTT | CASSYGTGVTGSPLHF | TRBV6-5 | TRBD1 | few | TRBJ1-6
TGTGCCAGCTCCTTGGGGGGGATAAACAATGAGCAGTTCTTC | CASSLGGINNEQFF | TRBV18 | TRBD2 | - | TRBJ2-1
TGTGCCAGCAGTTATCTCCCGTCGGGACAGGAGACTTGGGAGCAGTACTTC | CASSYLPSGQETWEQYF | TRBV6-9 | TRBD1 | - | TRBJ2-7
TGCGCCAGCAGGAGGGACATAGGGGCCGATGAGCAGTTCTTC | CASRRDIGADEQFF | TRBV5-1 | - | - | TRBJ2-1
TGTGCCAGCTCACCCCCGCAGGGGAGAAATTCACCCCTCCACTTT | CASSPPQGRNSPLHF | TRBV18 | - | - | TRBJ1-6
TGTGCCAGCAGTTACTCGCAGATGAACACTGAAGCTTTCTTT | CASSYSQMNTEAFF | TRBV6-5 | - | - | TRBJ1-1
TGTGCCAGCAGCTTGGGGACAAGCCTCGGCTACACCTTC | CASSLGTSLGYTF | TRBV5-6 | - | - | TRBJ1-2
TGTGCCAGTAGTCCACACGAACAGGGATTCCAAAACATTCAGTACTTC | CASSPHEQGFQNIQYF | TRBV19 | - | - | TRBJ2-4
TGTGCCAGCAGCTTAGAACGCGTAGCGGGGGGGTTGGAGACCCAGTACTTC | CASSLERVAGGLETQYF | TRBV7-8 | TRBD2 | - | TRBJ2-5
TGTGCCAGCAGTTCTCTCGGGGGGAGGAACACTGAAGCTTTCTTT | CASSSLGGRNTEAFF | TRBV6-5 | - | - | TRBJ1-1
TGTGCCAGCAGCGATTCTTGGGCGAAGCCCCAGCATTTT | CASSDSWAKPQHF | TRBV7-2 | - | - | TRBJ1-5
TGCGCCAGCAGCTTGGGAGGACAGGGCCTCCAAGAGACCCAGTACTTC | CASSLGGQGLQETQYF | TRBV5-1 | TRBD1 | - | TRBJ2-5
TGCGCCAGCAGCCAGGCTACAGGGAACTCACCCCTCCACTTT | CASSQATGNSPLHF | TRBV4-1 | - | - | TRBJ1-6
TGTGCCAGCAGTGAAAGGGGGGGGGCTTTCTTT | CASSERGGAFF | TRBV2 | - | - | TRBJ1-1
TGTGCCAGTAGTATCTCCACGGGAACCGTCGCCGGGGAGCTGTTTTTT | CASSISTGTVAGELFF | TRBV19 | - | - | TRBJ2-2
TGCAGCGTTGGGAGAGCTAGCACAGATACGCAGTATTTT | CSVGRASTDTQYF | TRBV29-1 | - | - | TRBJ2-3
TGTGCCACCAGCAGAGGGGGGACAGACGGCTACGAGCAGTACTTC | CATSRGGTDGYEQYF | TRBV15 | TRBD1 | once | TRBJ2-7
TGTGCCACCAGCATCCAATCGGGATCCGGGGCCAACGTCCTGACTTTC | CATSIQSGSGANVLTF | TRBV15 | - | - | TRBJ2-6
TGTGCCAGCAGCTCGGGACTAGCGGGGAGCACAGATACGCAGTATTTT | CASSSGLAGSTDTQYF | TRBV7-3 | TRBD2 | - | TRBJ2-3
TGTGGCACCAGGAGCTCCTATAATTCACCCCTCCACTTT | CGTRSSYNSPLHF | TRBV28 | - | - | TRBJ1-6
TGTGCCAGCTATCTGTACACAACCGGGGAGCTGTTTTTT | CASYLYTTGELFF | TRBV6-1 | - | - | TRBJ2-2
TGCGCCAGCAGCCCCGGACAGGGACAGGGCACAGATACGCAGTATTTT | CASSPGQGQGTDTQYF | TRBV5-1 | TRBD1 | - | TRBJ2-3
TGTGCCAGCAGCCGAAAACTAGCGGGGGAAAATACGCAGTATTTT | CASSRKLAGENTQYF | TRBV5-4 | TRBD2 | - | TRBJ2-3
TGTGCCAGCAGAGTGGACCGAGGGACCGGGGAGCTGTTTTTT | CASRVDRGTGELFF | TRBV2 | - | - | TRBJ2-2
TGCGCCAGCAGCTTGGGGGCTCAGGGGAACACTGAAGCTTTCTTT | CASSLGAQGNTEAFF | TRBV5-1 | - | - | TRBJ1-1
TGTGCCAGCAGCTTGGGCACACCTTATGGCTACACCTTC | CASSLGTPYGYTF | TRBV5-4 | - | - | TRBJ1-2
TGTGCCAGCAGTAACGGGGCTGGAAACACCATATATTTT | CASSNGAGNTIYF | TRBV28 | - | once | TRBJ1-3
TGTGCCAGCAGCTTGAATGCGGGGAGGGATTCACCCCTCCACTTT | CASSLNAGRDSPLHF | TRBV5-6 | - | - | TRBJ1-6
TGCAGCGTTGGACAGGTATTGAACACTGAAGCTTTCTTT | CSVGQVLNTEAFF | TRBV29-1 | - | once | TRBJ1-1
TGTGCCAGCAGTGACAGGGGTTTTGGCTACACCTTC | CASSDRGFGYTF | TRBV25-1 | - | - | TRBJ1-2
TGTGCCAGCAGCCTCACACCCGGCGGCACTGAAGCTTTCTTT | CASSLTPGGTEAFF | TRBV7-3 | - | once | TRBJ1-1
TGTGCCAGCAGCGTTGGTTGGGGCCACGAGCAGTACTTC | CASSVGWGHEQYF | TRBV7-9 | - | - | TRBJ2-7
TGTGCCAGCAGCTTACAGGGTGGAGCGGAGACCCAGTACTTC | CASSLQGGAETQYF | TRBV7-2 | - | - | TRBJ2-5
TGTGCCAGCAGTGAAACTGCCCCCTACAATGAGCAGTTCTTC | CASSETAPYNEQFF | TRBV2 | - | - | TRBJ2-1
TGTGCCAGTGGCATCCCGGGACAGGGGGAGTCCTATGGCTACACCTTC | CASGIPGQGESYGYTF | TRBV19 | TRBD1 | - | TRBJ1-2
TGCGCCAGCAGCTTGGCTCATTCTTCGGACGAGCAGTACTTC | CASSLAHSSDEQYF | TRBV5-1 | - | once | TRBJ2-7
TGCACCAGCAGCCACCCGGACACGATGAACACTGAAGCTTTCTTT | CTSSHPDTMNTEAFF | TRBV1 | - | - | TRBJ1-1
TGTGCCAGCACCCCGGCGCAGGGGGCTTGGAGCACAGATACGCAGTATTTT | CASTPAQGAWSTDTQYF | TRBV7-9 | TRBD1 | - | TRBJ2-3
TGCAGCTGGGGGGGGTCGGAGCCCCAGCATTTT | CSWGGSEPQHF | TRBV20-1 | - | - | TRBJ1-5
TGTGCCAGCAGTTCAGTGGGCAATCAGCCCCAGCATTTT | CASSSVGNQPQHF | TRBV6-5 | - | - | TRBJ1-5
TGCACCAGCAGCCAGCCCGAGACTAGCTTCTACGAGCAGTACTTC | CTSSQPETSFYEQYF | TRBV1 | - | - | TRBJ2-7
TGTGCCAGTAGTAGGGACAGAGTCCTCACTGAAGCTTTCTTT | CASSRDRVLTEAFF | TRBV19 | TRBD1 | - | TRBJ1-1
TGTGCCAGCAGCTACGGGACAGCTACCGGGGAGCTGTTTTTT | CASSYGTATGELFF | TRBV7-9 | TRBD1 | - | TRBJ2-2
TGTGCCACCAGCAGAGTGACAGTGGAGACCCAGTACTTC | CATSRVTVETQYF | TRBV15 | - | - | TRBJ2-5
TGTGCCAGCAGCTTAAGGGGTTCGAGCGGGGACTCCTACGAGCAGTACTTC | CASSLRGSSGDSYEQYF | TRBV7-2 | TRBD2 | - | TRBJ2-7
TGTGCCAGCAGCACTAGGTTGGTGGAGACCCAGTACTTC | CASSTRLVETQYF | TRBV5-4 | - | - | TRBJ2-5
TGCGCCAGCAGCATAGGACTAGCGGGGTTCTACAATGAGCAGTTCTTC | CASSIGLAGFYNEQFF | TRBV5-1 | TRBD2 | few | TRBJ2-1
TGTGCCAGCAGCTGGGCGTCCGGGACAGACTACGAGCAGTACTTC | CASSWASGTDYEQYF | TRBV11-2 | TRBD1 | - | TRBJ2-7
TGTGCCAGCAGCTTAGGCAGCGGGGGGCCGGAATACAATGAGCAGTTCTTC | CASSLGSGGPEYNEQFF | TRBV7-9 | TRBD2 | few | TRBJ2-1
TGTGCCAGCAGCAATAGCCGAAGGGGGGGTCCCTACGAGCAGTACTTC | CASSNSRRGGPYEQYF | TRBV21-1 | - | - | TRBJ2-7